These 27 T cell receptor beta chains came from one sample sequenced in a study of technical replicates of blood from a few donors. Libraries were prepared by immunoSEQ multiplex PCR; TCRdb keeps only in-frame clonotypes and omits some of them. The sample yields around 100,000 clones, approximately 95% seen once. Sequenced sample: T cells isolated from PBMCs. The receptors come from a human donor in good health.

The chain employs TRBV19 and TRBJ2-5, with D possibly TRBD2 on 5 matching bases. Germline V lookup: CDR1 LNHDA, CDR2 SQIVND (reference sequence). The CDR3 is made up of 14 amino acids. V lost 2 bases and J 2 bases, leaving 9 bases between the germline ends. The CDR3 is CASSISGSQETQYF. In nucleotides, the CDR3 is TGTGCCAGTAGTATAAGCGGCAGTCAAGAGACCCAGTACTTC.

This clone was recorded once. The V gene is TRBV6-6, the J gene TRBJ2-1, with 7 bases lining up with TRBD2. Trimming took 6 bases from V and 9 from J; bases not matched to a gene: 11. CDR1 and CDR2 (germline): MNHNY, SVGAGI (reference sequence). The CDR3 is made up of 14 amino acids. CDR3 sequence reads: CASSSIRGVTEQFF. The CDR3, as DNA: TGTGCCAGCAGCTCGATTCGGGGGGTCACTGAGCAGTTCTTC.

J is TRBJ1-2 and V is TRBV4-3; D unclear. CDR3 length: 18 amino acids. V gave up 1 base and J gave up 8 bases, with 26 bases separating them. Germline CDR1 reads LGHNA; CDR2 reads YSLEER. DNA of the CDR3: TGCGCCAGCAGCCAAGGGTTTGGAGGAGACCTAACTTTCTACGGCTACACCTTC. Its translation: CASSQGFGGDLTFYGYTF.

The genes are TRBV5-4 and TRBJ1-4, with D maybe TRBD1 (6 bases). V gave up 4 bases and J gave up 7 bases, with 14 bases separating them. The CDR3 covers 14 residues. CDR1 SGHNT and CDR2 YYREEE come from the germline V gene (reference sequence). CDR3 loop: CASSPDSLSEKLFF. The CDR3 coding sequence is TGTGCCAGCAGCCCGGACAGTTTAAGTGAAAAACTGTTTTTT.

The V gene is TRBV30, the J gene TRBJ2-1; D gene unclear. V lost 1 base to trimming and J lost 15 bases, with 19 bases between them. The CDR3 is 13 amino acids. CDR1 GTSNPN and CDR2 SVGIG come from the germline V gene (reference sequence). This CDR3 is CAWSGAAVYHGFF. For the CDR3, the DNA is TGTGCCTGGAGTGGGGCTGCAGTGTATCATGGGTTCTTC.

V is TRBV18 and J is TRBJ2-7, with D perhaps matching TRBD1 (5 bases). Germline loops: CDR1 KGHSH, CDR2 LQKENI. V lost 1 base and J 1 base, leaving 11 bases between the germline ends. The CDR3 spans 15 residues. CDR3 sequence: CASSPLGDSSYEQYF. The CDR3 nucleotides read TGTGCCAGCTCACCACTAGGAGACAGTTCCTACGAGCAGTACTTC.

In its sample, this clone was seen once. The chain carries TRBV11-2 and TRBJ1-4; D not certain. Germline assignment: CDR1 SGHAT and CDR2 FQNNGV. The CDR3 has 15 amino acids. The germline V and J ends were trimmed by 5 bases and 3 bases, with 13 bases remaining between them. CDR3 sequence: CASSLQPGANEKLFF. In nucleotides, the CDR3 is TGTGCCAGCAGCCTCCAACCCGGAGCTAATGAAAAACTGTTTTTT.

The chain is built from TRBV28 and TRBJ2-7, with a weak D call TRBD2 (5 bases). Germline assignment: CDR1 MDHEN and CDR2 SYDVKM. CDR3 size: 14 residues. Trimming left V 1 base short and J 4 bases short, with 11 bases between. The CDR3 sequence: CASSLFGPGYEQYF. For the CDR3, the DNA is TGTGCCAGCAGTTTATTCGGGCCGGGGTACGAGCAGTACTTC.

The V and J genes are TRBV10-1 and TRBJ1-5; 8 bases align to TRBD1. The trim removed 9 bases at V and 7 bases at J, leaving 8 bases unmatched. The CDR3 contains 13 residues. Germline assignment: CDR1 WNHNN and CDR2 SYGVQD (reference sequence). This chain's CDR3 is CARPTGEGQPQHF. The CDR3 nucleotides read TGCGCCAGACCGACAGGGGAAGGACAGCCCCAGCATTTT.

The chain's CDR3 is CASHGQVVYEKLFF. The CDR3 bases are TGTGCCAGCCACGGACAGGTTGTTTATGAAAAACTGTTTTTT. This chain connects TRBV2 to TRBJ1-4; 7 nucleotides line up with TRBD1. Trimming took 8 bases from V and 6 from J; bases not matched to a gene: 9. The germline CDR1 and CDR2 sequences are SNHLY and FYNNEI. The CDR3 totals 14 residues.

The chain has TRBV7-9 and TRBJ2-5; D unresolved. Germline CDR1 SEHNR, CDR2 FQNEAQ (reference sequence). This CDR3 has 14 amino acids. V was cut by 3 bases and J by 5 bases, with 13 bases left in between. CDR3 sequence (DNA): TGTGCCAGCAGCTTTCTGAGCCTCGGGGAGACCCAGTACTTC. It specifies CASSFLSLGETQYF.

This chain joins TRBV19 and TRBJ1-4; D is uncertain. V lost 1 base, J lost 4 bases, and 10 bases lay in between. Germline CDR1 is LNHDA and CDR2 is SQIVND (reference sequence). This CDR3 has 15 amino acids. DNA of the CDR3: TGTGCCAGTAGTATAGGAGGGAGGAATAATGAAAAACTGTTTTTT. Translating it yields CASSIGGRNNEKLFF.

This chain joins TRBV14 and TRBJ2-4; no clear D gene. This CDR3 spans 14 amino acids. V was shortened by 0 bases and J by 1 base, with 4 bases between the two germline ends. Germline CDR1 reads SGHDN; CDR2 reads FVKESK. This CDR3 reads CASSQELAKNIQYF. The CDR3 DNA reads TGTGCCAGCAGCCAAGAACTCGCCAAAAACATTCAGTACTTC.

The rearrangement joins TRBV4-1 to TRBJ2-2; maybe TRBD1 (6 bases). Trimming removed 5 bases at V and 1 base at J, with 14 bases between. From germline, CDR1 is MGHRA and CDR2 YSYEKL. This CDR3 has 16 amino acids. CDR3 nucleotide sequence: TGCGCCAGCAGCGCTAGATGGGGACAGAACACCGGGGAGCTGTTTTTT. Encoded protein: CASSARWGQNTGELFF.

The chain employs TRBV10-1 and TRBJ2-3; 8 bases match TRBD2. V shed 2 bases, J shed 11 bases, and the junction held 12 bases outside the gene matches. The CDR3 contains 15 residues. Germline values: CDR1 WNHNN, CDR2 SYGVQD (reference sequence). CDR3 protein: CASSETTSGAGGQYF. CDR3 in DNA: TGCGCCAGCAGTGAGACTACTAGCGGTGCGGGGGGGCAGTATTTT.

The chain uses TRBV2 and TRBJ1-1, with a tentative D call TRBD1 (5 bases). V lost 7 bases and J 5 bases, leaving 11 bases between the germline ends. Germline CDR1 reads SNHLY; CDR2 reads FYNNEI. This CDR3 comprises 12 residues. DNA for the CDR3: TGTGCCAGCAAGGGGATGGAGACTGAAGCTTTCTTT. This codes for CASKGMETEAFF.

The chain carries TRBV9 and TRBJ2-5; the match to TRBD2 covers 7 bases. CDR3 length: 14 amino acids. The V segment lost 3 bases and the J segment 1 base; nucleotides outside the gene matches: 3. CDR1 is SGDLS, CDR2 YYNGEE, per germline. CDR3 nucleotides: TGTGCCAGCAGCGCGGGGGGACTCCAAGAGACCCAGTACTTC. Protein product: CASSAGGLQETQYF.

This clone showed up just a few times. The chain uses TRBV2 and TRBJ2-5; 8 bases are a match to TRBD2. Germline V CDR1 and CDR2: SNHLY, FYNNEI. CDR3 size: 15 residues. The V and J ends lost 2 bases and 4 bases, in that order; junction bases with no gene match: 6. The CDR3 nucleotides are TGTGCCAGCAGTGAAAACCTGGCGGGAGGAGAGACCCAGTACTTC. It encodes CASSENLAGGETQYF.

The chain recombines TRBV2 with TRBJ2-3; weak D call: TRBD2 (5 bases). V lost 2 bases to trimming and J lost 4 bases, with 10 bases between them. Germline assignment: CDR1 SNHLY and CDR2 FYNNEI. There are 14 residues in the CDR3. This CDR3 reads CASSETFGADTQYF. The CDR3, as DNA: TGTGCCAGCAGTGAAACGTTCGGGGCAGATACGCAGTATTTT. Full variable domain (rest looked up from reference TRBV2 and TRBJ2-3): EPEVTQTPSHQVTQMGQEVILRCVPISNHLYFYWYRQILGQKVEFLVSFYNNEISEKSEIFDDQFSVERPDGSNFTLKIRSTKLEDSAMYFCASSETFGADTQYFGPGTRLTVL.

To note about this clone: This CDR3 is also generated by other DNA sequences in the sample. The gene calls are TRBV14 and TRBJ2-5; a possible D gene is TRBD1 (5 bases). Germline CDR1 is SGHDN and CDR2 is FVKESK. This CDR3 is 15 amino acids long. V dropped 2 bases and J dropped 7 bases, with 17 bases sitting between them. CDR3 DNA sequence: TGTGCCAGCAGCCAATCCCTCGGGCAGGGTAGGACCCAGTACTTC. It is translated as CASSQSLGQGRTQYF.

The chain couples TRBV29-1 to TRBJ2-1; D gene uncertain. Deletions cut 0 bases from V and 10 bases from J, with 7 bases between. The CDR3 spans 11 residues. Germline V gene sequence: CDR1 SQVTM, CDR2 ANQGSEA. The CDR3 coding sequence is TGCAGCGTTGAAGAAGCACTGGAGCAGTTCTTC. It is translated as CSVEEALEQFF.

The chain carries TRBV5-1 and TRBJ1-4; 7 positions match TRBD1. The CDR3 is 15 residues long. The germline gives CDR1 SGHRS, CDR2 YFSETQ. V dropped 2 bases and J dropped 4; count of bases not matched to a gene: 5. As DNA, the CDR3 is TGCGCCAGCAGCTTTCCAGACAGGGATAATGAAAAACTGTTTTTT. Translation gives CASSFPDRDNEKLFF. Variable domain in full (rest from reference TRBV5-1 and TRBJ1-4): KAGVTQTPRYLIKTRGQQVTLSCSPISGHRSVSWYQQTPGQGLQFLFEYFSETQRNKGNFPGRFSGRQFSNSRSEMNVSTLELGDSALYLCASSFPDRDNEKLFFGSGTQLSVL.

J is TRBJ2-2 and V is TRBV5-1; 8 nucleotides agree with TRBD1. With 0 bases clipped from V and 6 bases from J, the junction kept 7 bases outside the gene matches. Germline V gene sequence: CDR1 SGHRS, CDR2 YFSETQ. The CDR3 is 16 residues long. The CDR3 loop is CASSLAMDRESGELFF. CDR3 in DNA: TGCGCCAGCAGCTTGGCCATGGACAGGGAGTCCGGGGAGCTGTTTTTT.

This clone was observed a few times. The chain employs TRBV2 and TRBJ1-1, with unresolved D. The germline gives CDR1 SNHLY, CDR2 FYNNEI. CDR3 length: 14 amino acids. Trimming took 3 bases from V and 2 from J, leaving 10 bases between them. The CDR3, as DNA: TGTGCCAGCAGTGATTGGGCGCTAAACACTGAAGCTTTCTTT. Its translation is CASSDWALNTEAFF.

Notes on this clone: Other DNA sequences in this sample translate to the same CDR3. This chain links TRBV2 with TRBJ2-7; 9 nucleotides agree with TRBD2. The CDR3 has 14 residues. Germline CDR1 is SNHLY and CDR2 is FYNNEI. The V segment lost 5 bases and the J segment 0 bases; nucleotides outside the gene matches: 2. CDR3 loop: CASSPSGTSYEQYF. CDR3 bases: TGTGCCAGCAGTCCTAGCGGGACCTCCTACGAGCAGTACTTC.

The chain joins TRBV14 to TRBJ1-2; the D is unclear. The length of the CDR3 is 13 residues. The germline gives CDR1 SGHDN, CDR2 FVKESK. V lost 1 base, J lost 4 bases, and 7 bases lay in between. Written as DNA, the CDR3 is TGTGCCAGCAGCCAAGGAGTGATCTATGGCTACACCTTC. As protein: CASSQGVIYGYTF.

This chain links TRBV19 with TRBJ2-1; the D gene is possibly TRBD2 (6 bases). The germline V and J ends were trimmed by 5 bases and 6 bases, with 17 bases remaining between them. The CDR3 runs to 15 residues. The germline gives CDR1 LNHDA, CDR2 SQIVND (reference sequence). DNA for the CDR3: TGTGCCAGTAGTCCCGCGTCCCACGGGGGCAATGAGCAGTTCTTC. Its protein product is CASSPASHGGNEQFF.